The sequence of this T cell receptor (beta chain) was determined in a study of patients and donors after allogeneic stem cell transplantation. The CDR3 totals 14 residues. Germline CDR1 reads MNHEY; CDR2 reads SMNVEV (reference sequence). Unmatched junction bases numbered 7, after V lost 2 bases and J lost 8 bases. MiXCR, applied by TCRdb to the RT-PCR reads, yields one record per CDR3 protein. Counted here are approximately 150,000 distinct CDR3 sequences, roughly 30% occurring once; the ten biggest clones make up 3.2%. The sequence derives from a human donor who was either an allogeneic HSCT recipient or a stem cell or donor lymphocyte infusion donor (not recorded which). It is not recorded whose cells these are; they may come from a transplant donor. The chain is built from TRBV27 and TRBJ1-2, with 8 bases fitting TRBD1. The sequenced sample consisted of blood, either unsorted or a sorted T cell fraction (not recorded which). CDR3 protein: CASSLDRGLRGYTF. The CDR3 DNA reads as TGTGCCAGCAGTTTAGACAGGGGCCTACGCGGCTACACCTTC.